What follows are 9 T cell receptor beta chains derived from one specimen sequenced in a study of T cell repertoires in cytomegalovirus infection. Their recognized antigens are unknown. TCRdb fed the reads into MiXCR, producing one record per CDR3 protein. This table has some 920,000 distinct CDR3 sequences, around a third appearing once. The source material was cultured CD8+ T cells from PBMCs, sampled from culture after CMV antigen stimulation. The receptors come from a human donor in good health (CMV status not recorded). Some clones in this sample may be carry-over from other donors' samples.

V and J are TRBV15 and TRBJ1-5, with 7 bases fitting TRBD1. This CDR3 has 18 residues. Germline CDR1 is LNHNV and CDR2 is YYDKDF (reference sequence). J gave up 0 bases and V 1 base, and 9 bases lay outside the gene matches. DNA for the CDR3: TGTGCCACCAGCAGAGGACAGGGTCCCCATTATAGCAATCAGCCCCAGCATTTT. It is translated as CATSRGQGPHYSNQPQHF.

The J gene is TRBJ2-5, the V gene TRBV6-5, with D tentatively TRBD2 (7 bases). The germline V gene encodes CDR1 MNHEY and CDR2 SVGAGI. Between the trimmed V and J ends, which lost 6 bases and 5 bases, there was a span of 22 bases. The CDR3 has 16 amino acids. This CDR3 reads CASRAALRGGWETQYF. Written as DNA, the CDR3 is TGTGCCAGCAGGGCCGCCCTGAGGGGGGGCTGGGAGACCCAGTACTTC.

This clonotype was seen at least ten times. J is TRBJ2-1 and V is TRBV7-8; unclear D gene. This CDR3 contains 14 residues. The V end lost 4 bases, the J end lost 5 bases, and 12 bases lay between the germline ends. The germline gives CDR1 SGHVS, CDR2 FQNEAQ. The CDR3 DNA is TGTGCCAGCAGCTCGCGAAGATGGGACAATGAGCAGTTCTTC. This encodes CASSSRRWDNEQFF.

The rearrangement links TRBV6-5 to TRBJ2-7; TRBD1 agrees at 7 bases. This CDR3 spans 15 amino acids. The germline V gene encodes CDR1 MNHEY and CDR2 SVGAGI. V lost 6 bases and J lost 2; bases outside the gene matches: 10. The CDR3 bases are TGTGCCAGCAGACCACACAGGGGTTGGGCCTACGAGCAGTACTTC. The encoded protein is CASRPHRGWAYEQYF.

Details on this clonotype: A much bigger clone sits one base away, suggesting this may be a read error. In this CDR3 the conserved last residue, phenylalanine or tryptophan, is missing, so a read error is likely. The chain links TRBV6-1 to TRBJ2-7; the D is unclear. The CDR3 is made up of 15 amino acids. Per germline, CDR1 MNHNS and CDR2 SASEGT. V was pared by 1 base and J by 4 bases, with 14 bases between. The CDR3 region is CASSEEAGRSYEQYS. The CDR3 DNA is TGTGCCAGCAGTGAAGAGGCAGGTCGATCGTACGAGCAGTACTCC.

This clonotype was seen at least ten times. The rearrangement links TRBV19 to TRBJ1-1; no firm D call. The CDR3 runs to 13 residues. Trimming stripped 9 bases from V and 3 bases from J, with 14 bases between. Germline loops: CDR1 LNHDA, CDR2 SQIVND (reference sequence). CDR3 bases: TGTGCCAGCCAAATTTCCGGAGACACTGAAGCTTTCTTT. Translation: CASQISGDTEAFF.

The J gene is TRBJ1-1, the V gene TRBV4-1; D is uncertain. V lost 1 base to trimming and J lost 7 bases, with 7 bases between them. Germline CDR1 and CDR2: MGHRA and YSYEKL. The CDR3 is 12 residues long. The CDR3 loop reads CASSQAGYEAFF. CDR3 sequence (DNA): TGCGCCAGCAGCCAAGCCGGGTATGAAGCTTTCTTT.

The chain couples TRBV5-4 to TRBJ2-1; D call uncertain. Per germline, CDR1 SGHNT and CDR2 YYREEE (reference sequence). The CDR3 covers 15 residues. The ends were cut back, 1 base at V and 4 bases at J, with 12 bases in the middle. The CDR3 here is CASSLRLGEYNEQFF. The DNA for the CDR3 is TGTGCCAGCAGCTTGAGGTTGGGTGAATACAATGAGCAGTTCTTC.

V and J are TRBV6-1 and TRBJ2-7; 7 nucleotides line up with TRBD1. This CDR3 is built from 14 residues. Germline trimming cut 5 bases from V and 1 base from J; bases unmatched to any gene: 5. Germline CDR1 reads MNHNS; CDR2 reads SASEGT. CDR3 in amino acids: CASSHRDRSYEQYF. CDR3 nucleotides: TGTGCCAGCAGTCACCGGGACAGATCCTACGAGCAGTACTTC.